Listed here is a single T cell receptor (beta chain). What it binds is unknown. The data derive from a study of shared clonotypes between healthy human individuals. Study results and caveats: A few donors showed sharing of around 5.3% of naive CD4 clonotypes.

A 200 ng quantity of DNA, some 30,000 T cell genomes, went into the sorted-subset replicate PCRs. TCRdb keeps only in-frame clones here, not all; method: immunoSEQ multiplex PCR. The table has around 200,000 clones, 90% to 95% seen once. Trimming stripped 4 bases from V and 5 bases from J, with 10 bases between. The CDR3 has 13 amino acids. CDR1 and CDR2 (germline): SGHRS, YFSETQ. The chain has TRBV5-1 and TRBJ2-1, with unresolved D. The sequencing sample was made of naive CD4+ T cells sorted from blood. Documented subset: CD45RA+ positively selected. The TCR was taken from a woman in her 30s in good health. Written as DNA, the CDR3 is TGCGCCAGCAGCCCCGTGGGAAACAATGAGCAGTTCTTC. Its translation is CASSPVGNNEQFF.